This TCR beta chain came from a study of regulatory T cells in long-lasting Graves disease (dated by TCRdb to the early 2020s). Turning to the overall study: Patients with newly diagnosed Graves' disease had been on antithyroid drugs for under 3 months. Peripheral blood TCR sequencing and RNA sequencing compared persistent Graves' disease patients with newly diagnosed Graves' disease patients. A total of approximately 35 samples underwent TCR sequencing: about 13 from persistent and around 20 from newly diagnosed Graves' disease patients. The study was registered as a clinical trial and conducted in China.

The full study reports these points: As a limitation, the authors acknowledged that the small sample size may reduce accuracy. The study examined only peripheral blood because the primary lesion, thyroid tissue, could not be accessed. Lower TCR Shannon entropy and fewer highly expanded clones were observed in persistent Graves' disease patients than in newly diagnosed patients, which suggested clonal expansion. Sequencing and analysis were restricted to the TCR beta chain. Preferential use of TRBV28, TRBJ1-2 and TRBJ2-5 was observed in persistent disease, whereas TRBV20-1 and TRBJ2-1 were favored in newly diagnosed disease. More public clonotypes were shared among persistent patients (approximately 3,000) than among newly diagnosed patients (roughly 1,000).

Receptors were amplified or captured by multiplex PCR. The sample was run on an Illumina HiSeq 4000. CDR3 regions were amplified by Arm-PCR with iRepertoire HTBI primers to construct TCR beta libraries. PCR products were gel purified before sequencing. The original methods were these. Across samples, about 63 TRBV and 13 to 15 TRBJ segments were identified and used for gene usage analysis of CDR3 amino acid clonotypes. COPE and FqMerger were used to merge the filtered high-quality paired reads into contigs. Contigs were aligned with BLAST to IMGT TRBV, TRBD and TRBJ reference genes, and CDR3 was defined per IMGT. Any clonotype with a frequency above 0.1% was classified as a highly expanded clone. Shannon entropy served as the measure of repertoire diversity, while the Gini coefficient captured V-J evenness. A clonotype was considered public if more than one individual shared it. TCRdb applied fastp at Q25 and MiXCR to the public reads, then kept only in-frame beta chains. Rows matching on CDR3 protein sequence are summarized as one entry with the most common DNA and genes. The V and J calls and clone size come from TCRdb's table, not from the authors' own analysis. The sample table contains around 500,000 distinct CDR3 sequences; only one count was recorded for around 11% of them. The top ten clonotypes cover roughly 8.9% of the sample.

The CDR3, from cysteine to phenylalanine, totals 15 residues. The sequence is cut down to CDR3 DNA, 45 bases in frame from base 1. V is pared back by 6 bases and J by 8 bases, with 19 bases lying between the germline termini. Explained via the paper, the time point label denotes: newly diagnosed GD, antithyroid drugs for less than 3 months. For both TCR sequencing and RNA sequencing, RNA was extracted from PBMCs using TRIzol. The diagnosis of Graves' disease was made according to American Thyroid Association guidelines. The patients came from an endocrinology department in Xi'an, China. Each patient gave 9 to 10 milliliters of peripheral blood, collected in an EDTA anticoagulant tube. Ficoll Paque Plus density gradient separation was used to isolate PBMCs, and no further T cell sorting was performed. An Agilent 2100 Bioanalyzer and agarose gel were used to assess RNA quality, and a NanoDrop 2000 was used to measure RNA concentration.

This clonotype appeared many times. Its antigen remains undetermined. No per-base quality is available; no much larger clone lies one base away. In addition, the sample was reused for a study of T cells in Graves' hyperthyroidism and ophthalmopathy. As that second paper reports: Stable Graves' hyperthyroidism was defined as no progression to ophthalmopathy during 18 months of follow-up. Hyperthyroidism patients were newly diagnosed, with disease duration under 2 months, and aged 18 to 65 years. The study excluded patients with uncontrolled infections, other autoimmune diseases, pregnancy or lactation. Diagnoses were based on clinical symptoms, serum thyroxine and TRAb, thyroid ultrasound and orbital computed tomography. The first round of RT-PCR for the TCR CDR3 was performed with the HTBI primer set and the Qiagen OneStep RT-PCR kit. Most expanded thyroid clonotypes (frequency above 0.001) were also found in blood, which suggests that blood repertoires may mirror thyroid immune responses. A 13 V-J signature model separated ophthalmopathy from stable hyperthyroidism, with around 90% sensitivity and 81% to 82% specificity in cross-validation and 80%/75% in testing. In validation, progression to ophthalmopathy was predicted by the model with nearly 71% sensitivity and under 85% specificity, a median of about 6.8 months before onset. To identify TCR V-J signatures that set the groups apart, the researchers used a discovery cohort of 90 to 100 patients, made up of some 41 with Graves' ophthalmopathy and around 58 with stable Graves' hyperthyroidism. Prospective prediction of ophthalmopathy was tested in an independent validation cohort of some 20 hyperthyroidism patients and around 16 patients who later progressed to ophthalmopathy. The 85 to 100 discovery patients were randomly split 7:3 into training and test sets. Thyroid tissue and blood T-cell repertoires from about six Graves' hyperthyroidism patients were also compared in the study. After blood sampling, hyperthyroidism patients were treated with methimazole at a starting dose of 30 mg daily, and ophthalmopathy patients were treated with high-dose intravenous methylprednisolone. A second multiplex PCR round built the libraries, followed by size selection and purification. Sequencing of the libraries was done on an Illumina HiSeq2000 using paired-end 100 bp reads. Raw data were processed with SOAPnuke, discarding reads with adapters, uncalled bases, mean Phred below 15, or no exact constant-primer or identifier match. High-quality paired reads were merged using COPE v1.2.5, and each unique nucleotide sequence was defined as a clonotype. MiTCR v1.1 was used to align the clonotypes against IMGT TRBV, TRBD and TRBJ reference segments. Only V-J combinations with frequency above 0.0001, covering 99% to 99.2% of repertoires, were analysed. A TCS score was defined as the ratio of F50 (clonal expansion) to E x V (chaos), with BLOSUM62-based TCRdist applied between CDR3 peptides within each V-J. Welch's t-statistics and random forest reduced roughly 500 V-J features to fewer than 15, which were used in a naive Bayes classifier (R e1071). Sample size was not statistically predetermined, and investigators were not blinded to group allocation. The paper reports TCR Vbeta CDR3 sequencing of more than 120 peripheral blood samples: approximately 43 ophthalmopathy, about 75 hyperthyroidism and about 17 progressor patients.

The receptor's source is a woman aged 25 to 39 with Graves disease. Donor details come from another sample of the same person, matched by shared clones. The sample was peripheral blood mononuclear cells (PBMCs), taken at new diagnosis, from a patient treated with antithyroid drugs. The chain is made from TRBV12-3 or TRBV12-4 and TRBJ1-4, and the D gene may be TRBD1, 5 bases matching. The nucleotide sequence reads TGTGCCAGCAGCCCGCCAGGGATAGGAGTAGAAAAACTGTTTTTT. This encodes CASSPPGIGVEKLFF.